This T cell receptor beta chain was sequenced for a study of identical twins. Study-wide findings and caveats: While abundant cord blood beta clonotypes carried fewer insertions, memory repertoires showed no such pattern.

The CDR3 consists of 13 residues. V was pared by 8 bases and J by 9 bases, with 12 bases of the junction left unmatched. Germline loops: CDR1 DFQATT, CDR2 SNEGSKA (reference sequence). This clonotype has only a few counts. Its antigen is unidentified. TCRdb reanalysed the 5' RACE reads using MiXCR and keeps one entry per CDR3 protein. The table lists hundreds of thousands of distinct CDR3 sequences, less than 25% of them singletons, with 2.9% in the top ten. The same data also went into a second study, on T cells expressing NK-cell markers.

The sequence was collected from a woman aged 18-29 years in good health. The chain joins TRBV20-1 to TRBJ2-7; TRBD1 matches at 11 bases. The sequencing sample was made of CD4+ T cells sorted from blood. The CDR3 DNA follows: TGCAGTCTCTTGGGGACAGGGGGTGATGTGCAGTACTTC. This sequence encodes CSLLGTGGDVQYF.